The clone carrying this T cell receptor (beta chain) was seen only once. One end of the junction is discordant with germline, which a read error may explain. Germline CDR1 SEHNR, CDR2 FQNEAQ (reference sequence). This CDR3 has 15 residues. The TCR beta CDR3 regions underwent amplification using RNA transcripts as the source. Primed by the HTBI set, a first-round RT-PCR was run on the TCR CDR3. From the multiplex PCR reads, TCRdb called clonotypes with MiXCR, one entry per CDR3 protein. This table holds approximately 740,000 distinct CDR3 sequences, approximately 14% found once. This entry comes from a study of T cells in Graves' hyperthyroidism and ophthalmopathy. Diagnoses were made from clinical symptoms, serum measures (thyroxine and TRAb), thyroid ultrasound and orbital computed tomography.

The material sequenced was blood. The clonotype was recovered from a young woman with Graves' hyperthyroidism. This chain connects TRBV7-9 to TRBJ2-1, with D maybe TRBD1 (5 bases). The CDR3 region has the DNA TGTGCCGGCAGCTTAGCAGGGCCTGCCCTCGATGAGCAGTTCTTC. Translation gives CAGSLAGPALDEQFF.